These 3 T cell receptor beta chains originate from one sample sequenced in a study of OX40 agonist ivuxolimab in advanced cancers. Libraries were prepared through the immunoSEQ multiplex PCR assay. Imported from immuneACCESS, the table was reduced by TCRdb to in-frame sequences with V and J called. These copies leave out some clones; in studies compared against another copy, an unresolved V gene accounts for under half, and the cause of the remainder is not known. The sample contains 75,000 to 100,000 clones, about four fifths of them found a single time. Of the sample, under 7% is held by the ten largest clones. The sample in question was CD4+ or CD8+ T cells sorted from blood, obtained in a trial of the OX40 agonist ivuxolimab. The receptor set was obtained from an adult with an advanced solid tumor such as melanoma, head and neck, liver or kidney cancer.

This clone is a singleton in its sample. This sequence joins TRBV7-9 and TRBJ2-7; 12 nucleotides align to TRBD1. CDR1 SEHNR and CDR2 FQNEAQ come from the germline V gene (reference sequence). V lost 2 bases and J lost 7; bases outside the gene matches: 6. The CDR3 is 15 residues long. In DNA form, the CDR3 reads TGTGCCAGCAGCTTACAGGGACAGGGGGCGGAGGAGCAGTACTTC. It yields the protein CASSLQGQGAEEQYF.

In its sample, this clone was seen once. V usage is TRBV12-5 and J usage is TRBJ2-1; 7 bases match TRBD2. This CDR3 contains 16 residues. Germline V gene sequence: CDR1 LGHNT, CDR2 FRNRAP. Trimming cost V 5 bases and J 1 base; bases outside gene matches: 8. The CDR3: CASGPGGRRSYNEQFF. Written as DNA, the CDR3 is TGTGCTAGTGGTCCGGGGGGACGGCGTTCCTACAATGAGCAGTTCTTC.

J is TRBJ2-2 and V is TRBV2, with D possibly TRBD2 on 6 matching bases. With 0 bases removed from V and 7 bases from J, the gap between germline ends came to 12 bases. CDR3 length: 15 residues. Germline CDR1 and CDR2: SNHLY and FYNNEI. CDR3 in DNA: TGTGCCAGCAGTGAAGCGCGGGGAGGAGGCGGGGAGCTGTTTTTT. Translation: CASSEARGGGGELFF.